The clone carrying this T cell receptor beta chain was observed a handful of times. The target antigen is unknown. This sample was taken from a study of T cell repertoires in ileal Crohn's disease. Study-level findings and limits: Sorted CD8 T cells held more high-frequency clones than CD4. Active smokers at surgery had more clonal expansions than non-smokers. Clonality above 26.8% at surgery always came with endoscopic recurrence.

This CDR3 region has 15 residues. Unmatched junction bases numbered 13, after V lost 8 bases and J lost 6 bases. The V gene's germline CDR1 is GTSNPN and CDR2 SVGIG (reference sequence). TCRB immunosequencing input was roughly 500 nanograms of biopsy DNA per sample. Produced via immunoSEQ multiplex PCR; TCRdb's table is partial and in-frame only. The table lists about 13,000 clones, around 84% of them singletons, with 4.5% in the top ten. The J gene is TRBJ2-2, the V gene TRBV30; TRBD1 aligns across 9 bases. This receptor was obtained from an adult with Crohn's disease. What was sequenced was ileal tissue. In nucleotides, the CDR3 is TGTGCCGGTAACAGGGGGCGAAAAAACGCCGGGGAGCTGTTTTTT. Protein product: CAGNRGRKNAGELFF.